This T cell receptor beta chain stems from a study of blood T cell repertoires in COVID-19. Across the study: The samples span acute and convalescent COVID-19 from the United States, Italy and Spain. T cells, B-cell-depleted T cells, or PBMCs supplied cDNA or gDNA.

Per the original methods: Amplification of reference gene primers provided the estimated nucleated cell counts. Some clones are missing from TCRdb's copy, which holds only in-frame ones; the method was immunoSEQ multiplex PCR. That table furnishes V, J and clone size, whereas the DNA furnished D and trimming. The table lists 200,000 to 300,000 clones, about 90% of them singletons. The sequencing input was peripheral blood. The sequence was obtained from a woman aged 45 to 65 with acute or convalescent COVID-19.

DNA for the CDR3: TGTGCCAGCAGTGAGCCAGGGGCCATAAGGAGCTCCTACGAGCAGTACTTC. As protein: CASSEPGAIRSSYEQYF. The rearrangement links TRBV6-1 to TRBJ2-7; D might be TRBD1 (6 bases). V gave up 3 bases and J gave up 0 bases, with 18 bases separating them. The CDR3 sequence is 17 residues long. Germline loops: CDR1 MNHNS, CDR2 SASEGT.